This TCR beta chain was captured by sequencing in a study of PD-1 blockade in mismatch repair-deficient tumors (dated by TCRdb to about 2017). In terms of the full investigation: Between late 2013 and 2016, the trial enrolled 85 to 100 consecutive patients with around twelve mismatch repair-deficient cancer types, every one of whom had been previously treated and was progressing. Tumor-associated T cell clones in the peripheral blood of patients responding to PD-1 blockade were tracked using deep sequencing of TCR CDR3 regions.

The library was obtained by the immunoSEQ multiplex PCR assay. The clones in this table, taken by TCRdb from immuneACCESS, are in-frame only. Not every clone is retained; where verified, under half of the shortfall comes from an unresolved V gene, and the cause of the rest is unknown. Recorded for this sample are just under 80,000 clones; approximately 80% of them occurred a single time. The ten largest clonotypes hold roughly 5.5% of the sample. Per the germline V gene, SGHRS is the CDR1 and YFSETQ is the CDR2. The CDR3 numbers 15 residues from cysteine through phenylalanine. Here the CDR3 DNA is all that survives: 45 bases in frame from base 1. After removal of 1 base from V and 2 bases from J, the junction retains 4 bases not matched to a gene. Results and caveats for the whole study, not just this receptor: After pembrolizumab, tumor-resident clones, which were often undetectable in blood before treatment, expanded rapidly and then contracted, generally ahead of radiologic responses.

Comment on this clone: Its antigen is not yet known. No base-level quality is on record; no much larger clone is a single base apart.

Mismatch repair deficiency in every enrolled patient was established by polymerase chain reaction or immunohistochemistry. TCR sequencing was performed for a few patients who responded to pembrolizumab therapy. The phase II trial prospectively tested pembrolizumab PD-1 blockade in advanced mismatch repair-deficient cancers regardless of tissue of origin. Peripheral blood T cell samples were serially collected before and at multiple times after PD-1 blockade was started. Blood sampling time points were reported as weeks after the first dose of pembrolizumab. This clonotype originated in an adult with mismatch repair-deficient cancer. The rearranged segments are TRBV5-1 and TRBJ2-7, with 9 bases in between that match TRBD2. The sequencing used peripheral blood, collected 44 weeks after starting pembrolizumab. CDR3 region: CASSLKLAGTYEQYF. At the DNA level, the sequence is TGCGCCAGCAGCTTGAAACTAGCGGGTACCTACGAGCAGTACTTC.